This entry lists 24 T cell receptor beta chains sequenced from one sample in a study of shared clonotypes between healthy human individuals. Here immunoSEQ multiplex PCR was the method, and the copy in TCRdb shows in-frame clones only, minus some. The sample has around 690,000 clones; less than 95% are singletons. The sequenced sample consisted of memory CD8+ T cells from PBMCs. Subset given: CD45RO+ cells pooled with CCR7-negative TemRA cells. The receptor set was obtained from a man between 18 and 35 years old in good health. Some clones in this sample may be carry-over from other donors' samples.

Note on this clone: One end of the junction fails to match germline, which may point to a read error. Different DNA sequences within this sample yield the same CDR3. The rearrangement links TRBV25-1 to TRBJ1-5, with D maybe TRBD1 (5 bases). The CDR3 runs to 13 residues. Germline V gene data show CDR1 as MGHDK and CDR2 as SYGVNS. CDR3 coding DNA: TGCGCCAGCAGTCATCAGGGTAATCAGCCCCAGCATTTT. This encodes CASSHQGNQPQHF.

The rearrangement joins TRBV29-1 to TRBJ2-7; D is ambiguous. CDR1 and CDR2 from the germline V gene are SQVTM and ANQGSEA. V was clipped by 4 bases and J by 2 bases, with 9 bases between them. The CDR3 has 12 residues. The CDR3 DNA follows: TGCAGCGTTGTTGTGGAGACCTACGAGCAGTACTTC. This encodes CSVVVETYEQYF.

This clone was observed a few times. The chain links TRBV10-2 to TRBJ2-1; 10 positions agree with TRBD2. CDR3 size: 15 residues. CDR1 is WSHSY and CDR2 is SAAADI in the germline V gene. J was trimmed by 5 bases and V by 8 bases; bases with no gene match: 9. This CDR3 is CASENLAGVNNEQFF. The DNA of the CDR3 is TGCGCCAGCGAAAATCTAGCGGGGGTGAACAATGAGCAGTTCTTC.

This clone was detected only once. The chain carries TRBV29-1 and TRBJ1-5; TRBD1 might be the D (6 bases). Germline CDR1 and CDR2: SQVTM and ANQGSEA. Between the trimmed V and J ends, which lost 6 bases and 3 bases, there was a span of 9 bases. This CDR3 comprises 12 residues. The CDR3 loop is CSVWDTNQPQHF. In nucleotides, the CDR3 is TGCAGCGTCTGGGACACCAATCAGCCCCAGCATTTT.

The V call is TRBV4-1, the J call TRBJ1-1; TRBD1 is a possible D gene (5 bases). This CDR3 is built from 14 residues. CDR1 and CDR2 (germline): MGHRA, YSYEKL. Between the trimmed V and J ends, which lost 1 base and 4 bases, there was a span of 10 bases. The CDR3 loop reads CASSQGKGPTEAFF. The CDR3 nucleotides are TGCGCCAGCAGCCAAGGTAAGGGGCCCACTGAAGCTTTCTTT.

The chain joins TRBV5-6 to TRBJ2-3; D may match TRBD1 or TRBD2 (5 bases each). CDR1 and CDR2 (germline): SGHDT, YYEEEE. V was shortened by 4 bases and J by 5 bases, with 17 bases between the two germline ends. The CDR3 extends over 15 amino acids. CDR3 nucleotides: TGTGCCAGCAGCCCCGGGACCGGGTTCAGAGATACGCAGTATTTT. Protein: CASSPGTGFRDTQYF.

The chain uses TRBV2 and TRBJ1-1, with D maybe TRBD1 (5 bases). The germline V and J ends were trimmed by 7 bases and 4 bases, with 13 bases remaining between them. The CDR3 is 13 amino acids. CDR1 SNHLY and CDR2 FYNNEI come from the germline V gene. As DNA, the CDR3 is TGTGCCAGCACCCCCCGCGGGGGCACTGAAGCTTTCTTT. This codes for CASTPRGGTEAFF.

The chain uses TRBV27 and TRBJ1-2; 9 bases agree with TRBD1. CDR3 length: 15 residues. J gave up 4 bases and V 2 bases, and 5 bases lay outside the gene matches. Germline CDR1 is MNHEY and CDR2 is SMNVEV (reference sequence). The CDR3: CASSLRTGAGYGYTF. The CDR3 coding sequence is TGTGCCAGCAGTTTACGGACAGGGGCTGGCTATGGCTACACCTTC.

V gene TRBV7-3 combines with J gene TRBJ2-1; possibly TRBD1 or TRBD2 for D (7 bases each). V dropped 5 bases and J dropped 5 bases, with 25 bases sitting between them. This CDR3 has 18 residues. Germline V gene sequence: CDR1 SGHTA, CDR2 FQGTGA. CDR3: CASSPQPTGWEGHNEQFF. The CDR3, as DNA: TGTGCCAGCAGCCCTCAACCGACAGGGTGGGAGGGGCACAATGAGCAGTTCTTC.

To note about this clone: The same CDR3 also results from other DNA sequences found in this sample. This chain links TRBV27 with TRBJ2-7; unclear D gene. From germline, CDR1 is MNHEY and CDR2 SMNVEV (reference sequence). This CDR3 comprises 12 residues. The V and J ends lost 4 bases and 1 base respectively, with 5 bases between them. The CDR3 DNA follows: TGTGCCAGCAGTTCCTCGTCCTACGAGCAGTACTTC. Protein product: CASSSSSYEQYF.

Worth noting for this clone: Other DNA sequences in the same sample also yield this CDR3. The V and J genes are TRBV27 and TRBJ1-2; 7 bases are shared with TRBD1. V shed 3 bases, J shed 4 bases, and the junction held 2 bases outside the gene matches. Germline assignment: CDR1 MNHEY and CDR2 SMNVEV (reference sequence). The CDR3 extends over 13 amino acids. The CDR3 reads CASSLGTAYGYTF. The CDR3 nucleotides read TGTGCCAGCAGTTTGGGGACAGCCTATGGCTACACCTTC.

The V gene is TRBV5-8, the J gene TRBJ2-1, with TRBD2 matching 12 bases. CDR1 and CDR2 (germline): SGHTS, YDEGEE. This CDR3 comprises 18 residues. The trim removed 0 bases at V and 7 bases at J, leaving 11 bases unmatched. In DNA, the CDR3 is TGTGCCAGCAGCTTGGATCCGGCTAGCGGGAGGGTGGTAAATGAGCAGTTCTTC. Protein product: CASSLDPASGRVVNEQFF.

The V and J genes are TRBV6-6 and TRBJ2-3; D perhaps matches TRBD2 (6 bases). The CDR3 runs to 15 residues. Trimming pared 6 bases from V and 1 base from J, leaving 14 bases between. The V gene's germline CDR1 is MNHNY and CDR2 SVGAGI (reference sequence). The CDR3 protein is CASRPGPSGTDTQYF. The CDR3 DNA follows: TGTGCCAGCAGGCCAGGGCCTAGCGGCACAGATACGCAGTATTTT.

CDR3 sequence (DNA): TGTGCCAGCAGCCCCTCGGGGGCTGGGGAGCTGTTTTTT. Translation gives CASSPSGAGELFF. The chain combines TRBV6-5 with TRBJ2-2, with D tentatively TRBD1 or TRBD2 (6 bases each). The V end was cut by 6 bases, the J end by 8 bases, with 13 bases between. This CDR3 region has 13 residues. Germline CDR1 is MNHEY and CDR2 is SVGAGI.

The chain is built from TRBV5-1 and TRBJ2-3, with 15 bases matching TRBD2. The CDR3 runs 18 residues. V was pared by 7 bases and J by 1 base, with 10 bases of the junction left unmatched. Germline V CDR1 and CDR2: SGHRS, YFSETQ. The CDR3 nucleotides are TGCGCCAGCGACCCTCGGGGGACTAGCGGGAGGCGCACAGATACGCAGTATTTT. Its protein is CASDPRGTSGRRTDTQYF.

This clone came up once. DNA of the CDR3: TGTGCCAGCAGTGAGTGGGACAGGCAGATGAACACTGAAGCTTTCTTT. Its translation: CASSEWDRQMNTEAFF. The chain links TRBV6-1 to TRBJ1-1; 8 bases align to TRBD1. This CDR3 has 16 amino acids. Germline CDR1 MNHNS, CDR2 SASEGT. The V gene end was trimmed by 3 bases and the J gene end by 0 bases; junction bases not matched to a gene: 6.

DNA for the CDR3: TGCGCCAGCACCAGTGGGGGCACCATATATTTT. Its translation: CASTSGGTIYF. The chain recombines TRBV5-1 with TRBJ1-3; D might be TRBD1 (5 bases). This CDR3 spans 11 amino acids. Germline V lookup: CDR1 SGHRS, CDR2 YFSETQ. Trimming took 6 bases from V and 9 from J, leaving 10 bases between them. The variable domain in full, with the rest retrieved from reference TRBV5-1 and TRBJ1-3, is KAGVTQTPRYLIKTRGQQVTLSCSPISGHRSVSWYQQTPGQGLQFLFEYFSETQRNKGNFPGRFSGRQFSNSRSEMNVSTLELGDSALYLCASTSGGTIYFGEGSWLTVV.

CDR3 DNA: TGTGCCAGCCAAATACAAGACAACTACGAGCAGTACTTC. It translates to CASQIQDNYEQYF. This chain links TRBV28 with TRBJ2-7; D not resolved. Deletions cut 8 bases from V and 3 bases from J, with 14 bases between. Germline V gene sequence: CDR1 MDHEN, CDR2 SYDVKM. The CDR3 is 13 amino acids.

To note about this clone: A much larger clone lies a single base off, so this may be a read error. Other DNA sequences within the sample encode an identical CDR3. The chain combines TRBV27 with TRBJ2-1; 11 bases agree with TRBD2. Germline CDR1 MNHEY, CDR2 SMNVEV (reference sequence). This CDR3 is 15 amino acids long. V shed 5 bases and J 4 bases; nucleotides not matched to a gene: 4. CDR3 protein: CASSTGTSGYNEQFF. The CDR3 DNA is TGTGCCAGCAGTACCGGGACTAGCGGATACAATGAGCAGTTCTTC.

This clone was seen a single time. A read error may produce the germline difference seen at one junction end. The identical CDR3 is also encoded by other nucleotide sequences in the sample. This chain joins TRBV11-2 and TRBJ2-4; D may be TRBD1 or TRBD2 (6 bases each). The CDR3 is 12 amino acids. Looked up from germline, CDR1 is SGHAT and CDR2 is FQNNGV. CDR3 in amino acids: CASSLAGAGRYF. Here the CDR3 DNA reads TGTGCCAGCAGCTTAGCGGGGGCTGGTAGATACTTT.

The chain has TRBV29-1 and TRBJ1-1; D ambiguous. The CDR3 is 12 residues long. Germline values: CDR1 SQVTM, CDR2 ANQGSEA. CDR3 loop: CALLGMANEAFF. CDR3 in DNA: TGCGCGTTGCTGGGGATGGCCAATGAAGCTTTCTTT.

The rearrangement links TRBV28 to TRBJ2-7; 9 bases line up with TRBD1. Losses at the gene ends were 5 bases for V and 2 bases for J; bases not matched to a gene: 10. CDR1 is MDHEN and CDR2 is SYDVKM in the germline V gene. The CDR3 totals 16 residues. The CDR3 region is CASSISGTGPTYEQYF. The CDR3 DNA reads TGTGCCAGCAGTATCTCCGGGACAGGGCCTACCTACGAGCAGTACTTC.

This clone has a single count. V and J are TRBV10-3 and TRBJ1-1; no clear D gene. With 0 bases removed from V and 1 base from J, the gap between germline ends came to 12 bases. The germline CDR1 and CDR2 sequences are ENHRY and SYGVKD. The CDR3 is 16 amino acids. The CDR3: CAISESGGWGNTEAFF. As DNA, the CDR3 is TGTGCCATCAGTGAGTCCGGTGGTTGGGGGAACACTGAAGCTTTCTTT.

Concerning this clone: Other nucleotide sequences from this sample produce the same CDR3. The rearrangement uses TRBV19 and TRBJ1-1; no reliable D call. This CDR3 is 12 amino acids long. Germline V lookup: CDR1 LNHDA, CDR2 SQIVND (reference sequence). V lost 4 bases and J lost 1, with 4 bases in between. CDR3 nucleotides: TGTGCCAGTAGTAATGGGAACACTGAAGCTTTCTTT. It translates to CASSNGNTEAFF.